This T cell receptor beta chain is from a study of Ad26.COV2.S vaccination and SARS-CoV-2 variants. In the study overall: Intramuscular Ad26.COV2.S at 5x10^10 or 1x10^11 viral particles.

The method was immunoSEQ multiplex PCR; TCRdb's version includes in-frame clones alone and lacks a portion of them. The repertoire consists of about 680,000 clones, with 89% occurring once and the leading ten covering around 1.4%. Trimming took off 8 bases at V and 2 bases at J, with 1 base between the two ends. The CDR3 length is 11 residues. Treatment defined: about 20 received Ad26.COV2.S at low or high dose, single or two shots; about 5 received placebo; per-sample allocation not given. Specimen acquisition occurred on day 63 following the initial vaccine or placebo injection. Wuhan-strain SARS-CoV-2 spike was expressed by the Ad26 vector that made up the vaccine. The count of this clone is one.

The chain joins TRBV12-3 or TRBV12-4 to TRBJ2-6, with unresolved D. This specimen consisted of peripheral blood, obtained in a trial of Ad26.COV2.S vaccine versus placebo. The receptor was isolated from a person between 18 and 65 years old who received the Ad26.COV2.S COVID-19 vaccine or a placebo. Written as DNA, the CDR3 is TGTGCCAGCGCTGGGGCCAACGTCCTGACTTTC. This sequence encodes CASAGANVLTF.